The 28 T cell receptor beta chains given below trace back to one sample, sequenced in a study of CD8+ T cells in alopecia areata. The treatment is: oral pan-JAK inhibitor, 5-10 mg twice daily. It was cDNA, reverse transcribed from extracted RNA, that served as the sequencing template. The data were produced by immunoSEQ multiplex PCR, yet TCRdb's version contains in-frame clones alone and is incomplete. The sample has about 260,000 clones, 60% seen once. Sequencing was performed on CD4+ T cells sorted from blood, taken around week 54, from a patient treated with tofacitinib. Receptors were obtained from a human donor with alopecia areata.

The rearrangement links TRBV30 to TRBJ2-7; D tentatively fits TRBD1 or TRBD2 (5 bases each). The ends were cut back, 1 base at V and 0 bases at J, with 13 bases in the middle. There are 15 residues in the CDR3. CDR1 and CDR2 from the germline V gene are GTSNPN and SVGIG (reference sequence). This chain's CDR3 is CAWSGRGRSSYEQYF. CDR3 nucleotides: TGTGCCTGGAGTGGTCGGGGCAGGAGCTCCTACGAGCAGTACTTC.

This clone was counted a few times. V and J are TRBV7-9 and TRBJ2-1, with D perhaps given as TRBD1 or TRBD2 (5 bases each). Germline CDR1 and CDR2: SEHNR and FQNEAQ (reference sequence). The CDR3 length is 15 residues. Trimming took off 7 bases at V and 2 bases at J, with 15 bases between the two ends. The CDR3 DNA sequence: TGTGCCAGCACCCTGCTCGGGGCCACCTACAATGAGCAGTTCTTC. Protein sequence: CASTLLGATYNEQFF.

The chain joins TRBV27 to TRBJ2-3; 7 nucleotides match TRBD2. The CDR3 totals 15 residues. J was trimmed by 2 bases and V by 5 bases; bases with no gene match: 7. Per the germline V gene, CDR1 is MNHEY and CDR2 is SMNVEV (reference sequence). The DNA for the CDR3 is TGTGCCAGCAGTGGCGCGGGACTACCCACAGATACGCAGTATTTT. It is translated as CASSGAGLPTDTQYF.

This clone was observed a handful of times. The V and J genes are TRBV25-1 and TRBJ2-7; 8 bases match TRBD1. With 6 bases clipped from V and 3 bases from J, the junction kept 4 bases outside the gene matches. CDR1 MGHDK and CDR2 SYGVNS come from the germline V gene. The length of the CDR3 is 13 residues. The CDR3 loop reads CASRQQGDYEQYF. CDR3 DNA: TGTGCCAGCAGGCAACAGGGGGACTACGAGCAGTACTTC.

The rearrangement links TRBV11-2 to TRBJ2-3; D is possibly TRBD2 (5 bases). The V end lost 4 bases, the J end lost 4 bases, and 15 bases lay between the germline ends. Looked up from germline, CDR1 is SGHAT and CDR2 is FQNNGV. CDR3 length: 15 residues. CDR3 residues: CASSSSWYGADTQYF. The CDR3 DNA follows: TGTGCCAGCAGCTCCTCTTGGTACGGGGCAGATACGCAGTATTTT.

Of note for this clone: One end of the junction does not line up with germline, which may come from a read error. The chain combines TRBV7-7 with TRBJ2-5, with D possibly being TRBD2 (6 bases). The V gene's germline CDR1 is SSHAT and CDR2 FNYEAQ (reference sequence). The CDR3 is 13 residues long. CDR3 loop: CASSGFVKETQYF. The CDR3 DNA reads TGTGCTAGCAGCGGGTTTGTCAAAGAGACCCAGTACTTC.

This clone was seen only a few times. The CDR3 DNA reads TGCAGCGTTATGAGCGGGGGGGCAGGAGAGCAGTTCTTC. Translating it yields CSVMSGGAGEQFF. The chain couples TRBV29-1 to TRBJ2-1, with 10 bases identical to TRBD2. In germline, CDR1 is SQVTM, CDR2 ANQGSEA. Losses at the gene ends were 5 bases for V and 10 bases for J; bases not matched to a gene: 8. This CDR3 has 13 residues.

This clone was found once. This sequence joins TRBV5-6 and TRBJ1-2; D gene unclear. This CDR3 is 12 amino acids long. Trimming took off 0 bases at V and 5 bases at J, with 5 bases between the two ends. Germline values: CDR1 SGHDT, CDR2 YYEEEE. CDR3 region: CASSLVGYGYTF. The CDR3 bases are TGTGCCAGCAGCTTGGTTGGTTATGGCTACACCTTC.

This rearrangement joins TRBV29-1 to TRBJ2-1; 9 nucleotides match TRBD1. With V trimmed by 6 bases and J by 4 bases, 16 bases remained unmatched. The CDR3 spans 17 residues. Germline assignment: CDR1 SQVTM and CDR2 ANQGSEA. The CDR3 spells CSVGTGTRISGYNEQFF. CDR3 bases: TGCAGCGTCGGGACAGGGACTCGTATTTCAGGGTACAATGAGCAGTTCTTC.

The chain recombines TRBV4-1 with TRBJ2-7, with 8 bases fitting TRBD1. J was trimmed by 4 bases and V by 6 bases; bases with no gene match: 11. This CDR3 region has 15 residues. Germline V gene lookup returns CDR1 MGHRA and CDR2 YSYEKL. The CDR3 DNA sequence: TGCGCCAGCAGGAACTTCGGGACAGGACCTTACGAGCAGTACTTC. This sequence encodes CASRNFGTGPYEQYF.

This clone turned up a few times. This chain uses TRBV2 with TRBJ2-1, with 10 bases identical to TRBD2. The germline V gene has CDR1 SNHLY and CDR2 FYNNEI. Unmatched junction bases numbered 6, after V lost 3 bases and J lost 4 bases. The CDR3 spans 16 residues. The CDR3 loop is CASSDILAGAYNEQFF. Here the CDR3 DNA reads TGTGCCAGCAGTGATATCCTAGCGGGGGCTTACAATGAGCAGTTCTTC.

This clone has a single count. V gene TRBV5-1 combines with J gene TRBJ1-2; D is undetermined. The CDR3 sequence is 14 residues long. Germline V gene lookup returns CDR1 SGHRS and CDR2 YFSETQ. The V gene lost 0 bases and the J gene lost 4 bases, with 10 bases spanning the gap. DNA for the CDR3: TGCGCCAGCAGCTTGGCCGAAGGAGTCTATGGCTACACCTTC. Its protein product is CASSLAEGVYGYTF.

This clone was counted a few times. The chain carries TRBV15 and TRBJ2-1, with D possibly TRBD2 on 5 matching bases. The CDR3 sequence is 17 residues long. Trimming left V 3 bases short and J 0 bases short, with 15 bases between. Germline lookup yields CDR1 LNHNV and CDR2 YYDKDF (reference sequence). CDR3 in amino acids: CATSRAAGGSSYNEQFF. The CDR3 DNA reads as TGTGCCACCAGCAGGGCCGCGGGCGGAAGCTCCTACAATGAGCAGTTCTTC.

The chain links TRBV4-2 to TRBJ1-6; TRBD1 matches at 8 bases. Germline V gene lookup returns CDR1 LGHNA and CDR2 YNFKEQ. The CDR3 has 16 residues. The ends lost 0 bases at V and 8 bases at J; junction bases unmatched: 6. Here the CDR3 DNA reads TGTGCCAGCAGCCAAGATCGGGACAGGAGTTATTCACCCCTCCACTTT. Residues: CASSQDRDRSYSPLHF.

The chain employs TRBV5-6 and TRBJ2-5, with TRBD2 matching over 7 bases. Germline lookup yields CDR1 SGHDT and CDR2 YYEEEE. The CDR3 is made up of 17 amino acids. V lost 0 bases to trimming and J lost 2 bases; unmatched junction nucleotides: 10. CDR3 sequence (DNA): TGTGCCAGCAGCTTGGGCAGGCCGGGGGGTTTTCAAGAGACCCAGTACTTC. It yields the protein CASSLGRPGGFQETQYF.

Notes on this clone: In the same sample, other DNA sequences code for this CDR3. CDR3: CAWSVQDNQPQHF. In nucleotides, the CDR3 is TGTGCCTGGAGTGTCCAGGACAATCAGCCCCAGCATTTT. This sequence joins TRBV30 and TRBJ1-5; D is uncertain. The germline V and J ends were trimmed by 0 bases and 3 bases, with 6 bases remaining between them. This CDR3 contains 13 residues. The germline V gene encodes CDR1 GTSNPN and CDR2 SVGIG (reference sequence).

The chain recombines TRBV6-1 with TRBJ2-5; D gene unclear. The CDR3 totals 14 residues. V was pared by 0 bases and J by 2 bases, with 7 bases between. Germline-derived CDR1 and CDR2 are MNHNS and SASEGT. For the CDR3, the DNA is TGTGCCAGCAGTGAAGCGCGGTGGCAAGAGACCCAGTACTTC. It yields the protein CASSEARWQETQYF.

The chain couples TRBV7-6 to TRBJ2-4; 7 bases agree with TRBD1. The V segment lost 1 base and the J segment 8 bases; nucleotides outside the gene matches: 8. Germline V lookup: CDR1 SGHVS, CDR2 FNYEAQ. CDR3 length equals 15 residues. This CDR3 is CASSLGQGEWDIQYF. DNA for the CDR3: TGTGCCAGCAGCTTAGGACAGGGAGAGTGGGACATTCAGTACTTC. Variable domain in full (rest from reference TRBV7-6 and TRBJ2-4): GAGVSQSPRYKVTKRGQDVALRCDPISGHVSLYWYRQALGQGPEFLTYFNYEAQQDKSGLPNDRFSAERPEGSISTLTIQRTEQRDSAMYRCASSLGQGEWDIQYFGAGTRLSVL.

The chain joins TRBV4-1 to TRBJ2-5, with TRBD1 as a possible D gene (5 bases). This CDR3 is 15 amino acids long. V lost 4 bases to trimming and J lost 1 base, with 13 bases between them. The germline CDR1 and CDR2 sequences are MGHRA and YSYEKL. CDR3 sequence reads: CASSRQLGGQETQYF. The CDR3 DNA follows: TGCGCCAGCAGCCGACAGTTGGGTGGCCAAGAGACCCAGTACTTC.

This sequence joins TRBV30 and TRBJ1-1, with TRBD1 matching 10 bases. V trimming: 4 bases; J trimming: 1 base; junction bases outside the gene matches: 9. The CDR3 sequence is 16 residues long. Germline CDR1 is GTSNPN and CDR2 is SVGIG (reference sequence). CDR3 amino acids: CAWTYTWDRGNTEAFF. The CDR3 nucleotides read TGTGCCTGGACCTACACTTGGGACAGGGGGAACACTGAAGCTTTCTTT. Full variable domain (rest looked up from reference TRBV30 and TRBJ1-1): SQTIHQWPATLVQPVGSPLSLECTVEGTSNPNLYWYRQAAGRGLQLLFYSVGIGQISSEVPQNLSASRPQDRQFILSSKKLLLSDSGFYLCAWTYTWDRGNTEAFFGQGTRLTVV.

The table lists this clone with a few counts. The chain combines TRBV6-5 with TRBJ1-2, with a weak D call TRBD1 (5 bases). Looked up from germline, CDR1 is MNHEY and CDR2 is SVGAGI. This CDR3 has 13 amino acids. Between the trimmed V and J ends, which lost 6 bases and 4 bases, there was a span of 12 bases. The CDR3 DNA reads as TGTGCCAGCAGAAGTGTCGACAGCTATGGCTACACCTTC. Amino acid sequence: CASRSVDSYGYTF.

CDR3 DNA sequence: TGTGCCAGCTCACCACAGTGGGACACCGGGGAGCTGTTTTTT. It translates to CASSPQWDTGELFF. The V and J genes are TRBV18 and TRBJ2-2; D is ambiguous. The CDR3 runs 14 residues. Deletions cut 1 base from V and 3 bases from J, with 6 bases between. Germline CDR1 reads KGHSH; CDR2 reads LQKENI.

The chain employs TRBV27 and TRBJ2-7; 11 nucleotides match TRBD1. The CDR3 loop spans 15 amino acids. J gave up 0 bases and V 5 bases, and 3 bases lay outside the gene matches. Germline V gene data show CDR1 as MNHEY and CDR2 as SMNVEV (reference sequence). CDR3 residues: CASSPGTGGSYEQYF. The CDR3 nucleotides read TGTGCCAGCAGTCCTGGGACAGGGGGCTCCTACGAGCAGTACTTC.

This clone was detected only once. The gene calls are TRBV30 and TRBJ2-7; maybe TRBD1 (6 bases). Deletions cut 7 bases from V and 0 bases from J, with 13 bases between. From germline, CDR1 is GTSNPN and CDR2 SVGIG (reference sequence). The CDR3 loop spans 13 amino acids. The CDR3 loop reads CALDSLSSYEQYF. CDR3 bases: TGTGCCTTGGACAGCCTGAGCTCCTACGAGCAGTACTTC.

The J gene is TRBJ2-7, the V gene TRBV30; 14 positions match TRBD2. Per germline, CDR1 GTSNPN and CDR2 SVGIG (reference sequence). V lost 2 bases, J lost 2 bases, and 5 bases stayed unmatched. The CDR3 runs to 16 residues. CDR3 DNA: TGTGCCTGGAGTAGGGGACTAGCGGGGGCGGCCTACGAGCAGTACTTC. This encodes CAWSRGLAGAAYEQYF.

A note on this clone: This CDR3 is also generated by other DNA sequences in the sample. The chain links TRBV15 to TRBJ2-7, with D uncertain. CDR1 and CDR2 from the germline V gene are LNHNV and YYDKDF (reference sequence). CDR3 length: 13 residues. The ends were cut back, 0 bases at V and 2 bases at J, with 5 bases in the middle. The CDR3 DNA follows: TGTGCCACCAGCAGAGATCTGACCTACGAGCAGTACTTC. Its protein product is CATSRDLTYEQYF.

Many counts were recorded for this clone. The J gene is TRBJ1-2, the V gene TRBV19, with D unresolved. V lost 5 bases and J 0 bases, leaving 4 bases between the germline ends. The CDR3 runs to 12 residues. Germline CDR1 is LNHDA and CDR2 is SQIVND (reference sequence). CDR3 sequence reads: CASSPANYGYTF. The CDR3 DNA reads TGTGCCAGTAGTCCGGCTAACTATGGCTACACCTTC.

This chain connects TRBV30 to TRBJ1-2; 8 bases match TRBD1. The length of the CDR3 is 13 residues. The germline V gene encodes CDR1 GTSNPN and CDR2 SVGIG (reference sequence). With V trimmed by 4 bases and J by 3 bases, 4 bases remained unmatched. DNA of the CDR3: TGTGCCTGGACCGGGGACAGGTACTATGGCTACACCTTC. Protein: CAWTGDRYYGYTF.